This TCR beta chain was retrieved from a study of T-cell memory formation after mild COVID-19. Study outcomes and limitations: Among clones contracting day 15 to 85, CD4/CD8 was balanced, whereas later expanders leaned CD4+.

TCRdb re-analysed the 5' RACE reads in MiXCR, keeping a single row per CDR3 protein. Seen here are 310,000 or so distinct CDR3 sequences, more than 15% observed once, and the top ten hold more than 20%. V was shortened by 2 bases and J by 5 bases, with 6 bases between the two germline ends. The CDR3 totals 12 residues. Comment on this clonotype: Its cognate antigen is unknown.

Sequenced material: PBMCs or a T cell subset sorted from them (not recorded which). The J gene is TRBJ1-2, the V gene TRBV12-3 or TRBV12-4; D is unresolved. The receptor comes from a man between 18 and 29 years old who had mild COVID-19 (a few samples of this study predate the infection). Cell type and time point are not known. This chain's CDR3 is CASSLIGYGYTF. DNA of the CDR3: TGTGCCAGCAGTTTAATAGGATATGGCTACACCTTC.